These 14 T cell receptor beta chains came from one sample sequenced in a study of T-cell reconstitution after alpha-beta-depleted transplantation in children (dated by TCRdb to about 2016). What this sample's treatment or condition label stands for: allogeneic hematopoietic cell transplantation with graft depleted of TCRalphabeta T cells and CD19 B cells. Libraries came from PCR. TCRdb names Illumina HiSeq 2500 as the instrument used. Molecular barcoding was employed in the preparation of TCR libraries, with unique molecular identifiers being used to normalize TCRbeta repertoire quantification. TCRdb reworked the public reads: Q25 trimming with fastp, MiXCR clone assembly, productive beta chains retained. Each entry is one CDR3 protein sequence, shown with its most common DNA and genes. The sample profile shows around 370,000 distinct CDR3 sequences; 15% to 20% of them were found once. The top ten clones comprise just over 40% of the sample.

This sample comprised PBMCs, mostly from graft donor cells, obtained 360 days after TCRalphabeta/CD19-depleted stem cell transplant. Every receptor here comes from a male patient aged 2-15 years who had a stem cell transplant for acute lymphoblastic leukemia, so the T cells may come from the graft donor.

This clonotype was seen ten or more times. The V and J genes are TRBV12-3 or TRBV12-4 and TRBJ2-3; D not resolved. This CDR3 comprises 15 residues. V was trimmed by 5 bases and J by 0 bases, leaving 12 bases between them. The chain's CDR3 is CASSLLDISTDTQYF. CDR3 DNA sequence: TGTGCCAGCAGTCTGCTAGATATCAGCACAGATACGCAGTATTTT.

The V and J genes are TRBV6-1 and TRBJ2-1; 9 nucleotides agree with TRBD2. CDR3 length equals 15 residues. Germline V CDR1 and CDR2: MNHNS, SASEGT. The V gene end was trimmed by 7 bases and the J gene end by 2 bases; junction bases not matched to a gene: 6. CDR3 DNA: TGTGCCAGCAACCCCCTAGCGGGGACCTACAATGAGCAGTTCTTC. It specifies CASNPLAGTYNEQFF.

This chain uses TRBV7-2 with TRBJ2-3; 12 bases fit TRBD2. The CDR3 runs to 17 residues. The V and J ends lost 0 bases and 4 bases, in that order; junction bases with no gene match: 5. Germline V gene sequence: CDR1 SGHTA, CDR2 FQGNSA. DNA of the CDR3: TGTGCCAGCAGCTTAGCGGGGGCTAGCGGGAGGGCAGATACGCAGTATTTT. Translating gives CASSLAGASGRADTQYF.

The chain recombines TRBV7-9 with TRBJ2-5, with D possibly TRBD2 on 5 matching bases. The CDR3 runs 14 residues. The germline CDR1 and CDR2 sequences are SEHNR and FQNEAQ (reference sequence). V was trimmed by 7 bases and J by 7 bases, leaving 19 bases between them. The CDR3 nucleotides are TGTGCCAGCAACGCGAAGGTCGGAGGTGGGACCCAGTACTTC. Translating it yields CASNAKVGGGTQYF.

As DNA, the CDR3 is TGCAGTGCTAGATCTAGGACTAGGGGCTACGAGCAGTACTTC. It is translated as CSARSRTRGYEQYF. This sequence joins TRBV20-1 and TRBJ2-7; 7 bases map to TRBD2. CDR1 is DFQATT and CDR2 is SNEGSKA in the germline V gene (reference sequence). After removal of 2 bases from V and 3 bases from J, the junction contained 7 bases not matched to a gene. This CDR3 comprises 14 residues.

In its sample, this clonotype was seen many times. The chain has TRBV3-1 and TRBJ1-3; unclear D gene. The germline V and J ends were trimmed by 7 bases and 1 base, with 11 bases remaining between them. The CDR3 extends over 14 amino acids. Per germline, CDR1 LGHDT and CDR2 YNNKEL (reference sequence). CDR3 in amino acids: CASKPIGSGNTIYF. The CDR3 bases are TGTGCCAGCAAACCTATAGGATCTGGAAACACCATATATTTT.

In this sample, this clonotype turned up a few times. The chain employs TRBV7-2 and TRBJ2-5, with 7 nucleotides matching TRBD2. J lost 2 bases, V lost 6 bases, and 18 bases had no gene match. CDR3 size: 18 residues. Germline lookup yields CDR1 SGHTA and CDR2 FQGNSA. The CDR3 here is CASRGGVPSYPEQETQYF. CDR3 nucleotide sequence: TGTGCCAGCAGGGGGGGGGTCCCCTCTTACCCTGAACAAGAGACCCAGTACTTC.

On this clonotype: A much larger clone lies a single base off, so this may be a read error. CDR3 in DNA: TGCGCCAGCAGCTTGTACGACAGGACGAACACTGAAGCTTTCTTT. It yields the protein CASSLYDRTNTEAFF. The chain joins TRBV5-1 to TRBJ1-1; TRBD1 is a possible D gene (6 bases). The CDR3 sequence is 15 residues long. V lost 1 base, J lost 1 base, and 11 bases lay in between. The germline V gene encodes CDR1 SGHRS and CDR2 YFSETQ.

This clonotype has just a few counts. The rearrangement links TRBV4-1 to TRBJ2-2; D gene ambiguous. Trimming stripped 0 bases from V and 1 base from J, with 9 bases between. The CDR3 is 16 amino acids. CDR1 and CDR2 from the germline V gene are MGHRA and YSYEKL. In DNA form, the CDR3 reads TGCGCCAGCAGCCAAGAGGGAATCGGGAACACCGGGGAGCTGTTTTTT. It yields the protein CASSQEGIGNTGELFF.

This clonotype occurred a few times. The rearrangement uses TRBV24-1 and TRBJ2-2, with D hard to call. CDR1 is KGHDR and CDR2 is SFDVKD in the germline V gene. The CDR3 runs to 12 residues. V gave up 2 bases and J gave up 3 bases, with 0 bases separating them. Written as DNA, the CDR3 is TGTGCCACCAGTGATTACACCGGGGAGCTGTTTTTT. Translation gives CATSDYTGELFF.

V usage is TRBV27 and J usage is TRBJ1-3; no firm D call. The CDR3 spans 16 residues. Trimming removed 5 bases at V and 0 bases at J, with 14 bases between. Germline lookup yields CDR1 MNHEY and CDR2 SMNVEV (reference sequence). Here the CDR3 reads CASSPLADASGNTIYF. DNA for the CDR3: TGTGCCAGCAGTCCCCTCGCTGACGCCTCTGGAAACACCATATATTTT.

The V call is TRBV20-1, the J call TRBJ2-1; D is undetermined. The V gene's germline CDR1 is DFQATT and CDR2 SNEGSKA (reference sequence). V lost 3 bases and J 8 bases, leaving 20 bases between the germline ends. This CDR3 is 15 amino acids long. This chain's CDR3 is CSASPGPPLQHEQFF. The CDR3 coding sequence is TGCAGTGCTAGCCCCGGGCCCCCTCTACAGCATGAGCAGTTCTTC.

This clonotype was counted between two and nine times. The CDR3, as DNA: TGTGCCAGCAGCTTAGGTTCGGGCGGGAGCTATGGCTACACCTTC. This codes for CASSLGSGGSYGYTF. This rearrangement joins TRBV7-2 to TRBJ1-2, with unresolved D. In germline, CDR1 is SGHTA, CDR2 FQGNSA. The V and J ends lost 1 base and 4 bases respectively, with 13 bases between them. The length of the CDR3 is 15 residues. The entire variable domain, with the rest obtained from reference TRBV7-2 and TRBJ1-2, is as follows: GAGVSQSPSNKVTEKGKDVELRCDPISGHTALYWYRQSLGQGLEFLIYFQGNSAPDKSGLPSDRFSAERTGGSVSTLTIQRTQQEDSAVYLCASSLGSGGSYGYTFGSGTRLTVV.

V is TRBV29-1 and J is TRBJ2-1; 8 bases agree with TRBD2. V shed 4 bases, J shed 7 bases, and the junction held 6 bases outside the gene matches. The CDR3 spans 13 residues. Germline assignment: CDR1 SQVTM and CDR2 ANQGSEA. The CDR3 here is CSVVSGRGNEQFF. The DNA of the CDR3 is TGCAGCGTTGTAAGCGGGAGAGGTAATGAGCAGTTCTTC.